Given below is one T cell receptor (beta chain) in context. What it recognizes is unknown. For donors with ophthalmopathy, the disease showed moderate-to-severe activity, reached CAS ≥3 and NOSPECS ≥4, and had lasted under 3 months. This entry belongs to a study of Graves' ophthalmopathy and Graves' hyperthyroidism. Study-level information: Peripheral blood sampling occurred at initial diagnosis, before any treatment. Study-level findings and limits: In separating ophthalmopathy from stable hyperthyroidism, a 13-signature model achieved roughly 89% sensitivity and approximately 80% specificity. Thyroid clonotypes that were expanded above 0.001 frequency mostly also appeared in blood.

Amplifying from RNA transcripts, the study obtained TCR beta CDR3 regions. Investigators did first-round RT-PCR with HTBI primers, then second-round multiplex PCR. TCRdb reprocessed the multiplex PCR reads with MiXCR, giving one entry per CDR3 protein. The sample records about 740,000 distinct CDR3 sequences, 35% to 50% being singletons. Per germline, CDR1 SEHNR and CDR2 FQNEAQ (reference sequence). Trimming took off 3 bases at V and 0 bases at J, with 8 bases between the two ends. CDR3 length: 14 amino acids. The rearrangement links TRBV7-9 to TRBJ1-1; D gene ambiguous. This sequence originates from an adult man with Graves' ophthalmopathy. Sequencing was carried out using peripheral blood. CDR3 in DNA: TGTGCCAGCAGCTTTTCCAGGTTGAACACTGAAGCTTTCTTT. It yields the protein CASSFSRLNTEAFF.